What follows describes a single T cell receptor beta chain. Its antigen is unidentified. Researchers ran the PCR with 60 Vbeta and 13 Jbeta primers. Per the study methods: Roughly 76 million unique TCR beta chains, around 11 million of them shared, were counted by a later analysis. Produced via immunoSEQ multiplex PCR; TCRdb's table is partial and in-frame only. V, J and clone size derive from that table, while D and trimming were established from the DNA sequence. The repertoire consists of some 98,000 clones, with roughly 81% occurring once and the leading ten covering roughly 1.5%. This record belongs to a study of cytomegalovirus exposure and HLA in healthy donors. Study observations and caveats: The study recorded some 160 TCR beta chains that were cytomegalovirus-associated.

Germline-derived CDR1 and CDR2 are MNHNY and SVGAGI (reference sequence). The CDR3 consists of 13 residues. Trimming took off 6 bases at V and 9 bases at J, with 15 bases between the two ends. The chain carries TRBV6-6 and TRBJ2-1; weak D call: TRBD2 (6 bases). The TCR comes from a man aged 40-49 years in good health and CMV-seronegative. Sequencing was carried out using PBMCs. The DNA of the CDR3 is TGTGCCAGCAGGGAACTAGCCGCCGGTGAGCAGTTCTTC. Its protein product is CASRELAAGEQFF.